The 30 T cell receptor beta chains listed next were all sequenced from one sample in a study of blood T cell repertoires in COVID-19. Using immunoSEQ multiplex PCR, the repertoire was profiled, and TCRdb retains in-frame clones only, with some absent. The repertoire holds 160,000 or so clones, around 89% seen once, with about 3% in the top ten. Sequenced sample: peripheral blood. The receptors originated from a man in his sixties with acute or convalescent COVID-19.

The rearrangement links TRBV27 to TRBJ1-2, with D perhaps TRBD1 (5 bases). Germline V gene sequence: CDR1 MNHEY, CDR2 SMNVEV (reference sequence). This CDR3 is built from 11 residues. V was shortened by 4 bases and J by 6 bases, with 6 bases between the two germline ends. Here the CDR3 reads CASSSGDGYTF. The CDR3 DNA sequence: TGTGCCAGCAGTTCGGGGGATGGCTACACCTTC.

CDR3 DNA sequence: TGTGCCAGCAGCTTACGTACCCCAGGGGAAGCTTTCTTT. This codes for CASSLRTPGEAFF. The chain combines TRBV11-3 with TRBJ1-1, with D possibly matching TRBD1 (5 bases). The V gene lost 2 bases and the J gene lost 8 bases, with 12 bases spanning the gap. The CDR3 has 13 residues. CDR1 SGHNT and CDR2 YENEEA come from the germline V gene.

This clone came up once. The chain combines TRBV6-2 or TRBV6-3 with TRBJ2-3; a possible D gene is TRBD2 (6 bases). V was cut by 2 bases and J by 10 bases, with 19 bases left in between. Germline loops: CDR1 MNHEY, CDR2 SVGEGT. CDR3 size: 15 residues. The CDR3 DNA is TGTGCCAGCAGTTACCGCGCGGGGCGTGTAGAGGCGCAGTATTTT. This sequence encodes CASSYRAGRVEAQYF.

The V and J genes are TRBV24-1 and TRBJ2-7; perhaps TRBD1 as D (6 bases). This CDR3 has 13 residues. The V gene's germline CDR1 is KGHDR and CDR2 SFDVKD. V was shortened by 2 bases and J by 7 bases, with 11 bases between the two germline ends. The CDR3 loop reads CATSDSDRREQYF. In DNA, the CDR3 is TGTGCCACCAGTGATTCCGACAGGAGAGAGCAGTACTTC.

This chain uses TRBV6-1 with TRBJ1-1; D unresolved. The CDR3 sequence is 15 residues long. Germline lookup yields CDR1 MNHNS and CDR2 SASEGT. V was clipped by 3 bases and J by 2 bases, with 13 bases between them. CDR3 in amino acids: CASSEAWGGNTEAFF. CDR3 coding DNA: TGTGCCAGCAGTGAGGCCTGGGGAGGAAACACTGAAGCTTTCTTT.

This clone was seen only a few times. The rearrangement joins TRBV14 to TRBJ2-7, with 7 bases identical to TRBD1. V was pared by 1 base and J by 3 bases, with 3 bases of the junction left unmatched. This CDR3 is 14 amino acids long. Germline V gives CDR1 SGHDN, CDR2 FVKESK. The chain's CDR3 is CASSQGTGLYEQYF. The CDR3 nucleotides are TGTGCCAGCAGCCAAGGGACAGGCCTCTACGAGCAGTACTTC.

The V call is TRBV20-1, the J call TRBJ2-5; 7 bases agree with TRBD1. CDR3 length: 11 residues. The germline V gene has CDR1 DFQATT and CDR2 SNEGSKA (reference sequence). CDR3 protein: CRTDRAQTQYF. The CDR3 bases are TGCAGAACCGACAGGGCGCAGACCCAGTACTTC.

The rearrangement links TRBV6-2 or TRBV6-3 to TRBJ1-5; 10 bases agree with TRBD1. The V gene's germline CDR1 is MNHEY and CDR2 SVGEGT. Trimming took 6 bases from V and 1 from J; bases not matched to a gene: 9. The CDR3 covers 17 residues. The DNA for the CDR3 is TGTGCCAGCAGCACCCGGGACAGGGGCCTGAGCAATCAGCCCCAGCATTTT. This sequence encodes CASSTRDRGLSNQPQHF.

This chain uses TRBV5-4 with TRBJ1-2, with 7 nucleotides matching TRBD1. Germline trimming cut 7 bases from V and 2 bases from J; bases unmatched to any gene: 17. The CDR3 has 17 amino acids. Germline-derived CDR1 and CDR2 are SGHNT and YYREEE (reference sequence). In nucleotides, the CDR3 is TGTGCCAGCCACAGCCGGGACAGCTATCTTAGAAACTATGGCTACACCTTC. It encodes CASHSRDSYLRNYGYTF.

V gene TRBV5-1 combines with J gene TRBJ2-1, with 10 bases aligning to TRBD2. J lost 6 bases, V lost 0 bases, and 9 bases had no gene match. Germline CDR1 is SGHRS and CDR2 is YFSETQ. The CDR3 runs 17 residues. CDR3 in amino acids: CASSLVAVQRGGNEQFF. As DNA, the CDR3 is TGCGCCAGCAGCTTGGTGGCTGTCCAGCGGGGGGGCAATGAGCAGTTCTTC.

The chain is built from TRBV6-6 and TRBJ1-2; D remains unclear. The CDR3 runs 14 residues. Germline assignment: CDR1 MNHNY and CDR2 SVGAGI (reference sequence). The germline V and J ends were trimmed by 5 bases and 2 bases, with 12 bases remaining between them. The CDR3 sequence: CASSKPGGNYGYTF. The CDR3, as DNA: TGTGCCAGCAGTAAACCGGGAGGCAACTATGGCTACACCTTC.

This chain connects TRBV10-3 to TRBJ2-2; weak D call: TRBD1 (5 bases). V lost 8 bases, J lost 4 bases, and 14 bases lay in between. CDR1 is ENHRY and CDR2 is SYGVKD in the germline V gene. This CDR3 has 14 amino acids. The CDR3 coding sequence is TGTGCCATCGGTGCGGACACCATCACCGGGGAGCTGTTTTTT. Its protein is CAIGADTITGELFF.

The chain is built from TRBV10-2 and TRBJ2-1; 8 bases are shared with TRBD1. Losses at the gene ends were 0 bases for V and 14 bases for J; bases not matched to a gene: 6. Germline V gene data show CDR1 as WSHSY and CDR2 as SAAADI. This CDR3 is built from 13 residues. CDR3 protein: CASSESRQGAKFF. The CDR3 DNA sequence: TGCGCCAGCAGTGAGTCCAGGCAGGGGGCGAAGTTCTTC.

This chain connects TRBV10-3 to TRBJ2-1; TRBD2 matches 9 bases. The junction had 8 bases not matched to a gene; V was cut back by 3 bases and J by 5 bases. Germline values: CDR1 ENHRY, CDR2 SYGVKD. The CDR3 spans 16 residues. CDR3 sequence reads: CAISDLVASGNNEQFF. CDR3 nucleotide sequence: TGTGCCATCAGTGACCTTGTAGCTAGCGGGAACAATGAGCAGTTCTTC.

The CDR3 region has the DNA TGCGCCAGCGGGACAGCCGAGAACACCGGGGAGCTGTTTTTT. This codes for CASGTAENTGELFF. The chain recombines TRBV10-2 with TRBJ2-2; 7 positions agree with TRBD1. CDR3 size: 14 residues. Germline assignment: CDR1 WSHSY and CDR2 SAAADI. The junction had 4 bases not matched to a gene; V was cut back by 8 bases and J by 1 base.

V and J are TRBV7-3 and TRBJ2-5; the match to TRBD2 covers 8 bases. V gave up 5 bases and J gave up 5 bases; unmatched junction bases: 4. The CDR3 runs 13 residues. From germline, CDR1 is SGHTA and CDR2 FQGTGA. The CDR3: CASSTGLGETQYF. CDR3 DNA: TGTGCCAGCAGCACGGGACTAGGGGAGACCCAGTACTTC.

V is TRBV5-1 and J is TRBJ1-5, with TRBD1 as a possible D gene (5 bases). The V end was cut by 0 bases, the J end by 1 base, with 8 bases between. This CDR3 is built from 15 residues. Germline V gives CDR1 SGHRS, CDR2 YFSETQ. The CDR3 spells CASSLGTTSNQPQHF. The CDR3 DNA reads TGCGCCAGCAGCTTGGGGACAACCAGCAATCAGCCCCAGCATTTT. The entire variable domain, with the rest obtained from reference TRBV5-1 and TRBJ1-5, is as follows: KAGVTQTPRYLIKTRGQQVTLSCSPISGHRSVSWYQQTPGQGLQFLFEYFSETQRNKGNFPGRFSGRQFSNSRSEMNVSTLELGDSALYLCASSLGTTSNQPQHFGDGTRLSIL.

The rearrangement links TRBV29-1 to TRBJ1-6, with D possibly matching TRBD1 (5 bases). The CDR3 totals 15 residues. Per germline, CDR1 SQVTM and CDR2 ANQGSEA. V lost 7 bases, J lost 10 bases, and 23 bases lay in between. CDR3 sequence (DNA): TGCAGCGCTCGCTCGGCGGGAGGGGTGGGATCACCCCTCCACTTT. It translates to CSARSAGGVGSPLHF.

V gene TRBV4-1 combines with J gene TRBJ2-1, with D possibly matching TRBD2 (6 bases). The CDR3 extends over 16 amino acids. The germline V gene encodes CDR1 MGHRA and CDR2 YSYEKL. V lost 0 bases to trimming and J lost 7 bases, with 16 bases between them. The CDR3 nucleotides are TGCGCCAGCAGCCAAGAGGGTTTACTAGCCGGTAATGAGCAGTTCTTC. It translates to CASSQEGLLAGNEQFF.

V and J are TRBV4-2 and TRBJ2-5; a possible D gene is TRBD2 (6 bases). CDR3 length: 16 amino acids. Germline CDR1 and CDR2: LGHNA and YNFKEQ. With 1 base removed from V and 13 bases from J, the gap between germline ends came to 25 bases. CDR3 bases: TGTGCCAGCAGCCAAGTTGCCGGGGCCGGAGGGACCGCACCGTACTTC. Its protein is CASSQVAGAGGTAPYF.

The chain recombines TRBV11-2 with TRBJ2-3; TRBD1 is a possible D gene (6 bases). This CDR3 is 16 amino acids long. Germline V lookup: CDR1 SGHAT, CDR2 FQNNGV. Between the trimmed V and J ends, which lost 7 bases and 8 bases, there was a span of 25 bases. CDR3 in amino acids: CASINVGPGDIRTQYF. CDR3 nucleotide sequence: TGTGCCAGCATCAACGTAGGGCCAGGGGATATCCGTACGCAGTATTTT.

This chain links TRBV7-2 with TRBJ1-3; TRBD1 might be the D (6 bases). V was clipped by 6 bases and J by 0 bases, with 15 bases between them. The CDR3 has 16 amino acids. Germline V gene sequence: CDR1 SGHTA, CDR2 FQGNSA. The CDR3 is CASSTTGGISGNTIYF. The CDR3 DNA is TGTGCCAGCAGTACGACAGGTGGGATCTCTGGAAACACCATATATTTT.

V usage is TRBV24-1 and J usage is TRBJ2-2; 11 bases align to TRBD1. V was pared by 3 bases and J by 1 base, with 6 bases of the junction left unmatched. Germline CDR1 KGHDR, CDR2 SFDVKD. The CDR3 totals 18 residues. DNA of the CDR3: TGTGCCACCAGTGATGACCGGGACAGGGGGTGGAACACCGGGGAGCTGTTTTTT. It translates to CATSDDRDRGWNTGELFF.

The chain carries TRBV6-1 and TRBJ1-4; tentatively, D is TRBD1 (6 bases). The length of the CDR3 is 17 residues. Looked up from germline, CDR1 is MNHNS and CDR2 is SASEGT. Between the trimmed V and J ends, which lost 3 bases and 2 bases, there was a span of 16 bases. CDR3 protein: CASSDRPGGATNEKLFF. For the CDR3, the DNA is TGTGCCAGCAGTGATCGCCCGGGGGGGGCGACTAATGAAAAACTGTTTTTT.

The chain has TRBV11-2 and TRBJ2-1; 10 bases align to TRBD2. Germline V lookup: CDR1 SGHAT, CDR2 FQNNGV. The CDR3 has 17 residues. V was pared by 4 bases and J by 4 bases, with 10 bases of the junction left unmatched. As DNA, the CDR3 is TGTGCCAGCAGCTCTAACAAGCGGGGGGGCCGGTACAATGAGCAGTTCTTC. Translating it yields CASSSNKRGGRYNEQFF.

The chain combines TRBV7-8 with TRBJ1-2, with 9 bases identical to TRBD1. The junction had 5 bases not matched to a gene; V was cut back by 5 bases and J by 4 bases. CDR1 and CDR2 (germline): SGHVS, FQNEAQ. The length of the CDR3 is 14 residues. CDR3 DNA sequence: TGTGCCAGCAGCCTCTCGGACAGGGGCTATGGCTACACCTTC. It encodes CASSLSDRGYGYTF. The complete variable domain, with remaining parts taken from reference TRBV7-8 and TRBJ1-2, reads GAGVSQSPRYKVAKRGQDVALRCDPISGHVSLFWYQQALGQGPEFLTYFQNEAQLDKSGLPSDRFFAERPEGSVSTLKIQRTQQEDSAVYLCASSLSDRGYGYTFGSGTRLTVV.

J is TRBJ1-5 and V is TRBV30; D call uncertain. CDR3 length: 15 amino acids. The V end lost 3 bases, the J end lost 0 bases, and 12 bases lay between the germline ends. CDR1 is GTSNPN, CDR2 SVGIG, per germline (reference sequence). The CDR3 region is CAWSSDTASNQPQHF. CDR3 nucleotide sequence: TGTGCCTGGAGCTCTGACACTGCTAGCAATCAGCCCCAGCATTTT. Filled out from reference TRBV30 and TRBJ1-5, the complete variable domain reads SQTIHQWPATLVQPVGSPLSLECTVEGTSNPNLYWYRQAAGRGLQLLFYSVGIGQISSEVPQNLSASRPQDRQFILSSKKLLLSDSGFYLCAWSSDTASNQPQHFGDGTRLSIL.

The rearrangement uses TRBV5-5 and TRBJ1-1; D not resolved. V was trimmed by 4 bases and J by 3 bases, leaving 10 bases between them. The CDR3 has 13 amino acids. Germline V gene data show CDR1 as SGHKS and CDR2 as YYEKEE (reference sequence). CDR3 DNA sequence: TGTGCCAGCAGCCCGGGATGGGACACTGAAGCTTTCTTT. This encodes CASSPGWDTEAFF.

The chain carries TRBV19 and TRBJ1-3, with D possibly being TRBD1 (6 bases). CDR1 is LNHDA, CDR2 SQIVND, per germline (reference sequence). The V and J ends lost 6 bases and 0 bases respectively, with 21 bases between them. The CDR3 sequence is 18 residues long. The CDR3 reads CASRLLGAPDSSGNTIYF. CDR3 in DNA: TGTGCCAGTAGACTATTAGGGGCGCCGGACAGCTCTGGAAACACCATATATTTT.

The chain has TRBV7-9 and TRBJ2-1, with 9 nucleotides matching TRBD2. CDR1 SEHNR and CDR2 FQNEAQ come from the germline V gene (reference sequence). V trimming: 5 bases; J trimming: 7 bases; junction bases outside the gene matches: 9. This CDR3 is 15 amino acids long. DNA for the CDR3: TGTGCCAGCAGCCCTCCTAGCGGGGAGGGAAATGAGCAGTTCTTC. As protein: CASSPPSGEGNEQFF.